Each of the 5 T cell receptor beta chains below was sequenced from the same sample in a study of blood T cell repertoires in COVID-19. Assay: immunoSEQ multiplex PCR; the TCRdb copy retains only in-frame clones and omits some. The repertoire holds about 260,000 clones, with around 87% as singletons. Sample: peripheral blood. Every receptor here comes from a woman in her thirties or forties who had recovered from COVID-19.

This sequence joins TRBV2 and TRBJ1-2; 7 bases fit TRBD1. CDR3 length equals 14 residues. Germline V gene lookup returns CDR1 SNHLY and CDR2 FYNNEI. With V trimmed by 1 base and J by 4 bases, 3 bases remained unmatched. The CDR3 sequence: CASSEGDSRYGYTF. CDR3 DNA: TGTGCCAGCAGTGAAGGGGACAGCCGCTATGGCTACACCTTC.

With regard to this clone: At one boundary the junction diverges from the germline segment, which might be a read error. CDR3 DNA sequence: TGTGCCAGCAGCCCCCAGGGCCTACTTGGATCCGCCCGATTT. Amino acids: CASSPQGLLGSARF. This rearrangement joins TRBV5-6 to TRBJ1-1; possibly TRBD1 for D (5 bases). This CDR3 region has 14 residues. The V gene's germline CDR1 is SGHDT and CDR2 YYEEEE.

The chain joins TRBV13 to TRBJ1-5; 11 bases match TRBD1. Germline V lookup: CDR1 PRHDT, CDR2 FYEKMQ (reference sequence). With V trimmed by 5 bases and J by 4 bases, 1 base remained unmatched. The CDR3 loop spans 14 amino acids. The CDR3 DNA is TGTGCCAGCAGCGGACAGGGGGCTAATCAGCCCCAGCATTTT. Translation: CASSGQGANQPQHF.

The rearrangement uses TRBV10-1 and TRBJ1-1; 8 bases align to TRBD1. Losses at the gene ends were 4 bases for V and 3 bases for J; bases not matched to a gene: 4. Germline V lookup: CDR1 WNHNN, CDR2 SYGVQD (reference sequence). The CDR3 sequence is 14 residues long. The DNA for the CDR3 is TGCGCCAGCAGTGCAGGGGGCGAGGACACTGAAGCTTTCTTT. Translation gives CASSAGGEDTEAFF.

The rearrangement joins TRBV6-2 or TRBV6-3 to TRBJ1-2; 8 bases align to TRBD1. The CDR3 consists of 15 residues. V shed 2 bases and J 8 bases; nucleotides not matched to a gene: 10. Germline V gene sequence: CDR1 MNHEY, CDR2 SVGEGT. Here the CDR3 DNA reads TGTGCCAGCAGTTACCCTAACAGGGGGTTTGGAGGCTACACCTTC. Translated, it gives CASSYPNRGFGGYTF.